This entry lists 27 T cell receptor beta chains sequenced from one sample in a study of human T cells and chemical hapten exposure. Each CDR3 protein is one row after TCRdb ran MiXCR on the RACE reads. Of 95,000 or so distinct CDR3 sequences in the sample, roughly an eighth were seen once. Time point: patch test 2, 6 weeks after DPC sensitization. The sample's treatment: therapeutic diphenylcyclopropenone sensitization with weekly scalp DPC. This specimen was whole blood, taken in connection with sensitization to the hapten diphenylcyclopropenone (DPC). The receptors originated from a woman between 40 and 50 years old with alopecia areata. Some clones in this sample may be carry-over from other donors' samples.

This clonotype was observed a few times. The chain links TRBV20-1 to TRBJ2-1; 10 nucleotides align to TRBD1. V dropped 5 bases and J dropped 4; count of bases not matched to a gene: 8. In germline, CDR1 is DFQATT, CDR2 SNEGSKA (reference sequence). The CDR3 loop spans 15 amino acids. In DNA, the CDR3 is TGCAGTGCTCGCACCGGGACAGGGGATTACAATGAGCAGTTCTTC. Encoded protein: CSARTGTGDYNEQFF.

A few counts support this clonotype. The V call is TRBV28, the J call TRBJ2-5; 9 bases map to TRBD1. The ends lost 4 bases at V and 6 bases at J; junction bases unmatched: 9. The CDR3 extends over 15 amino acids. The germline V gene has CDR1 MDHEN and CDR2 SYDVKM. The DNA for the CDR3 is TGTGCCAGCAGTTCAAGGACAGGGGTCCGAAAGACCCAGTACTTC. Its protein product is CASSSRTGVRKTQYF.

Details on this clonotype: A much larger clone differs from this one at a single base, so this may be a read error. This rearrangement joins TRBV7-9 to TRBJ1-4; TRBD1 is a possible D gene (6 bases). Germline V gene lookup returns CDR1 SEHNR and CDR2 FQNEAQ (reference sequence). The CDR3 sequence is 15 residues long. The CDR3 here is CASSYVGHLNEKLLF. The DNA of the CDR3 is TGTGCCAGCAGCTACGTGGGACACCTTAATGAAAAACTGCTTTTT.

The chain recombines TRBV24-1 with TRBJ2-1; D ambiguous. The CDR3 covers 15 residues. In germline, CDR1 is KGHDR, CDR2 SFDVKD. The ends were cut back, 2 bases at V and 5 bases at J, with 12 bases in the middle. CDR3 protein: CATSDSRQTNNEQFF. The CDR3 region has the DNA TGTGCCACCAGTGATTCCCGGCAAACCAACAATGAGCAGTTCTTC.

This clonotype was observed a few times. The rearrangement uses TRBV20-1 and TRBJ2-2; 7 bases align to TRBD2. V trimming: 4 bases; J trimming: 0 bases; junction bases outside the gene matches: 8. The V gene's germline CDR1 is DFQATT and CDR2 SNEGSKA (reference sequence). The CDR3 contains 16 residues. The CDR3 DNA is TGCAGTGCTATCGGGGGGTCAAAGGCGAACACCGGGGAGCTGTTTTTT. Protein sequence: CSAIGGSKANTGELFF.

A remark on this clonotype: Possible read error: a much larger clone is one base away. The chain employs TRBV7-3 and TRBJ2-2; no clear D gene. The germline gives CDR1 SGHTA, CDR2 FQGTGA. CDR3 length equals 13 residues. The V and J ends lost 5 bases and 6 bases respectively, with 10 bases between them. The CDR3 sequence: CASSRSGPGELFF. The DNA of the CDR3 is TGTGCCAGCAGCCGCTCCGGTCCCGGGGAGCTGTTTTTT.

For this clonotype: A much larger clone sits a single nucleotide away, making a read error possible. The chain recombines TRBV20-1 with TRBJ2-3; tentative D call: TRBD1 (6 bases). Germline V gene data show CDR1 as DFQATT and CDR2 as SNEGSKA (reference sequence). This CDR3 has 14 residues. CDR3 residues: CSARGTGWTDSQYF. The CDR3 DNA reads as TGCAGTGCTAGAGGGACGGGCTGGACAGATTCGCAGTATTTT.

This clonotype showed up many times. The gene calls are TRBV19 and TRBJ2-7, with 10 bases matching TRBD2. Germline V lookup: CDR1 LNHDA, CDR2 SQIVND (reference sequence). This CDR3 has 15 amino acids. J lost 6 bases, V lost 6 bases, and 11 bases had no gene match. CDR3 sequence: CASRPTSGAPPEQYF. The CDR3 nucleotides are TGTGCCAGTAGGCCCACTAGCGGGGCCCCCCCCGAGCAGTACTTC.

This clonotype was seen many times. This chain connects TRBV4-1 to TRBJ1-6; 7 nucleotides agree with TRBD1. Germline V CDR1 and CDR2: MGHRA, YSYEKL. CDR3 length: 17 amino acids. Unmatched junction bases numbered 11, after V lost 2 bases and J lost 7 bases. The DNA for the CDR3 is TGCGCCAGCAGCCAACTACCTTCGGGACAGCTGAATTCACCCCTCCACTTT. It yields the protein CASSQLPSGQLNSPLHF.

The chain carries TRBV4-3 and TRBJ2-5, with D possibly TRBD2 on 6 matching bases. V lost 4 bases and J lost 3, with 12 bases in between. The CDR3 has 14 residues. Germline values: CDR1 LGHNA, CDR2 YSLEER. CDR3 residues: CASSLTRGKETQYF. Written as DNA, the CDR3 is TGCGCCAGCAGCCTAACGCGGGGCAAAGAGACCCAGTACTTC.

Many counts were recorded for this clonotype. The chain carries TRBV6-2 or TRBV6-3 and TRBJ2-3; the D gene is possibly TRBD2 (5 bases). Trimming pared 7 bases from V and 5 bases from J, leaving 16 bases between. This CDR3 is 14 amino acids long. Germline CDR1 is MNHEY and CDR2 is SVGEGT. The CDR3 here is CASITGSTGDTQYF. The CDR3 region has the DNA TGTGCCAGCATCACGGGATCCACGGGAGATACGCAGTATTTT.

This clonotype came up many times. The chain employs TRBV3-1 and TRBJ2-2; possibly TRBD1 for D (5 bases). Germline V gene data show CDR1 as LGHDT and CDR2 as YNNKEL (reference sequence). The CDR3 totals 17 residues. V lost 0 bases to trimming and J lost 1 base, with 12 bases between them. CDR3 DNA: TGTGCCAGCAGCCAAGAGGTGGGGCAGTTGAACACCGGGGAGCTGTTTTTT. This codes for CASSQEVGQLNTGELFF.

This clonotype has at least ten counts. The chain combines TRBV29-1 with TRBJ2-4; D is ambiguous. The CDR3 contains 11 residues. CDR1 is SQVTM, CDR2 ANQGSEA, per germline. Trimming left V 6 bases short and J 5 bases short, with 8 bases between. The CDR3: CSVGIQNIQYF. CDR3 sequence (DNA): TGCAGCGTAGGGATCCAAAACATTCAGTACTTC.

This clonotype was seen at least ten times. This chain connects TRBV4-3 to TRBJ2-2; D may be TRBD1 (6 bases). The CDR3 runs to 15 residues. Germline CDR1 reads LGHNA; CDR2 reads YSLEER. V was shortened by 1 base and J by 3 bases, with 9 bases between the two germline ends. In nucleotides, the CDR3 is TGCGCCAGCAGCCAAGTGTGGGGGCACACCGGGGAGCTGTTTTTT. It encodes CASSQVWGHTGELFF.

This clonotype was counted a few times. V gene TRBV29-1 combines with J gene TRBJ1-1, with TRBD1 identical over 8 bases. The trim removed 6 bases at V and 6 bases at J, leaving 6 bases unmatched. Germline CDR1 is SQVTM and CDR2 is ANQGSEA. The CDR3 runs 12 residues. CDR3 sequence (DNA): TGCAGCGTGATACAGGGGGTGGCTGAAGCTTTCTTT. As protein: CSVIQGVAEAFF.

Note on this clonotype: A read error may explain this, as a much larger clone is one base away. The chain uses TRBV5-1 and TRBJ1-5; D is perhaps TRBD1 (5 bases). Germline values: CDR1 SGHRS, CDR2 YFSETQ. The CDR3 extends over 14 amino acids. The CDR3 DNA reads TGCGCCAGCAGCGAAGGGGCGAGCAATCAGACCCAGCATTTT. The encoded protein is CASSEGASNQTQHF.

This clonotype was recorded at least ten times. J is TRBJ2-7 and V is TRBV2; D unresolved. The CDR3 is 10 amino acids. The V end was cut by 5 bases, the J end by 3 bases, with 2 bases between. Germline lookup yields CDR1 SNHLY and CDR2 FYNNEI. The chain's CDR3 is CASSLYEQYF. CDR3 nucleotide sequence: TGTGCCAGCAGTCTCTACGAGCAGTACTTC. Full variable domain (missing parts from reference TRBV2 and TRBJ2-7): EPEVTQTPSHQVTQMGQEVILRCVPISNHLYFYWYRQILGQKVEFLVSFYNNEISEKSEIFDDQFSVERPDGSNFTLKIRSTKLEDSAMYFCASSLYEQYFGPGTRLTVT.

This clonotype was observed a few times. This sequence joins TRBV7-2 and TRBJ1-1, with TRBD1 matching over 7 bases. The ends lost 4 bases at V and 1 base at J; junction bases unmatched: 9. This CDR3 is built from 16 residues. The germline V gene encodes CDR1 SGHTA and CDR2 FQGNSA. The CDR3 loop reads CASSSRGRTGNTEAFF. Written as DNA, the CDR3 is TGTGCCAGCAGCTCCCGGGGCAGGACAGGGAACACTGAAGCTTTCTTT.

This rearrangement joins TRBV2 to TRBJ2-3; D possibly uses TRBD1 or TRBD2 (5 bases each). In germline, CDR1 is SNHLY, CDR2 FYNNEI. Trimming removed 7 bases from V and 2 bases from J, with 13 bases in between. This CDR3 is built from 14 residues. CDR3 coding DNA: TGTGCCAGCACCCTACGGGGACCCACAGATACGCAGTATTTT. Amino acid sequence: CASTLRGPTDTQYF.

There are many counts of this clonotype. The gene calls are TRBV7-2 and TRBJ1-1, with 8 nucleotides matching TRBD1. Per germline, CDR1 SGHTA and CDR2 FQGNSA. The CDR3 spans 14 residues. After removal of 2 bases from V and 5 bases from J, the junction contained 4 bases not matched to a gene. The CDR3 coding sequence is TGTGCCAGCAGCTTACACAGGGGGGGTACTGAAGCTTTCTTT. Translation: CASSLHRGGTEAFF.

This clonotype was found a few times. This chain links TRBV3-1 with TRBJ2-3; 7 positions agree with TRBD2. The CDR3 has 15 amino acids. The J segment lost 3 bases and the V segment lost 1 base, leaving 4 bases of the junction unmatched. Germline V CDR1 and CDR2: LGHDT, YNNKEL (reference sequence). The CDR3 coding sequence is TGTGCCAGCAGCCAAGGAGGACTAGGGACAGATACGCAGTATTTT. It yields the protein CASSQGGLGTDTQYF.

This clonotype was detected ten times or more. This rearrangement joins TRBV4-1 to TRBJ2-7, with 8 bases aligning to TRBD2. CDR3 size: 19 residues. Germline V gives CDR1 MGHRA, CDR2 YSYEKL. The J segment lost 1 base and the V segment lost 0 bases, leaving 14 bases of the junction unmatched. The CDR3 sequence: CASSQDPAGVPVGSYEQYF. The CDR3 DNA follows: TGCGCCAGCAGCCAAGACCCAGCGGGGGTCCCTGTTGGGTCCTACGAGCAGTACTTC.

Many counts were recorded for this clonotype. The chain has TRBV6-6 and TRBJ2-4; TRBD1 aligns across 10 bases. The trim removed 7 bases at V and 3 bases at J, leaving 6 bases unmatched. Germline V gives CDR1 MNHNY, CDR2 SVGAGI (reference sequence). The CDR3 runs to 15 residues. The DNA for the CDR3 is TGTGCCAGCAAACGGGACAGGGGAGACAAAAACATTCAGTACTTC. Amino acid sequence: CASKRDRGDKNIQYF.

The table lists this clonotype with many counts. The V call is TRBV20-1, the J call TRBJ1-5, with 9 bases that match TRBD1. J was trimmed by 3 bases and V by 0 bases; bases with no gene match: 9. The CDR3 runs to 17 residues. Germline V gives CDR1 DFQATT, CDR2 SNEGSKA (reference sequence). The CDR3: CSARDRTGGSHNQPQHF. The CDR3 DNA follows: TGCAGTGCTAGAGATAGAACAGGGGGCTCTCACAATCAGCCCCAGCATTTT.

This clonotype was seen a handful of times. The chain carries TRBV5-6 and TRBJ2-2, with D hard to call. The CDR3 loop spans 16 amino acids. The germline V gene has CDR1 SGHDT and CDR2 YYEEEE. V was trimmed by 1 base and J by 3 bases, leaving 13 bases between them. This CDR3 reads CASSLLILRDTGELFF. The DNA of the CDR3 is TGTGCCAGCAGCTTGCTAATCTTAAGGGACACCGGGGAGCTGTTTTTT.

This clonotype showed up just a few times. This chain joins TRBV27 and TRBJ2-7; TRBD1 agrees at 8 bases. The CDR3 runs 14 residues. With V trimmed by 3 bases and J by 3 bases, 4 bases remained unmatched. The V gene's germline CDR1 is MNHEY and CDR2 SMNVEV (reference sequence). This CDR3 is CASSFGQGDYEQYF. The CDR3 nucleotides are TGTGCCAGCAGTTTCGGACAGGGAGACTACGAGCAGTACTTC.

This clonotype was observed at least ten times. The CDR3 DNA is TGTGCCAGCAGTTACTCGCGGGCTAGCGGAGGATACGAGCAGTACTTC. It codes for CASSYSRASGGYEQYF. This sequence joins TRBV6-2 or TRBV6-3 and TRBJ2-7; TRBD2 matches at 7 bases. Germline CDR1 MNHEY, CDR2 SVGEGT. V trimming: 0 bases; J trimming: 4 bases; junction bases outside the gene matches: 9. This CDR3 has 16 amino acids.